These 18 T cell receptor beta chains were sequenced from one sample in a study of post-analysis software for immune sequencing data. These receptors' antigens are unknown. Study-wide findings and caveats: When patients were compared with controls, four to six TRBV segments were more frequent, TRBV5-6, TRBV5-1 and TRBV20-1 among them.

The TCR beta cDNA libraries carried unique molecular identifiers. TCRdb independently ran MiXCR on the PCR reads; one entry per CDR3 protein. This table holds fewer than 850,000 distinct CDR3 sequences, roughly 30% found once. The sequenced material came from blood. These receptors were taken from a girl between 10 and 17 years old with multiple sclerosis.

Concerning this clonotype itself: A much larger clonotype is one base distant, so this may be a read error. This chain uses TRBV7-6 with TRBJ2-3, with D perhaps given as TRBD1 or TRBD2 (5 bases each). The germline CDR1 and CDR2 sequences are SGHVS and FNYEAQ. CDR3 length: 14 residues. V was shortened by 4 bases and J by 0 bases, with 8 bases between the two germline ends. CDR3 in amino acids: CASSWGFSTDTQYF. In DNA, the CDR3 is TGTGCCAGCAGCTGGGGGTTTAGCACAGATACGCAGTATTTT. The entire variable domain, with the rest obtained from reference TRBV7-6 and TRBJ2-3, is as follows: GAGVSQSPRYKVTKRGQDVALRCDPISGHVSLYWYRQALGQGPEFLTYFNYEAQQDKSGLPNDRFSAERPEGSISTLTIQRTEQRDSAMYRCASSWGFSTDTQYFGPGTRLTVL.

This clonotype was counted a single time. The chain employs TRBV29-1 and TRBJ2-3; D gene uncertain. The CDR3 has 12 amino acids. Trimming shortened V by 7 bases and J by 0 bases, and 8 bases separated the two germline ends. Germline V gene sequence: CDR1 SQVTM, CDR2 ANQGSEA. CDR3 sequence: CSGVPSTDTQYF. CDR3 bases: TGCAGCGGTGTCCCTAGCACAGATACGCAGTATTTT.

In this sample, this clonotype turned up a few times. The rearrangement uses TRBV4-3 and TRBJ2-1; D is unclear. Trimming shortened V by 0 bases and J by 4 bases, and 13 bases separated the two germline ends. The CDR3 spans 16 residues. CDR1 and CDR2 from the germline V gene are LGHNA and YSLEER. The CDR3 DNA reads as TGCGCCAGCAGCCAAGATCCCCGGCGGCCTTACAATGAGCAGTTCTTC. Protein sequence: CASSQDPRRPYNEQFF.

This clonotype was recorded a few times. The chain employs TRBV6-1 and TRBJ2-3, with D maybe TRBD1 (5 bases). V dropped 7 bases and J dropped 2 bases, with 13 bases sitting between them. This CDR3 is 14 amino acids long. Germline V lookup: CDR1 MNHNS, CDR2 SASEGT. As DNA, the CDR3 is TGTGCCAGCAATTCCCGACAGCCCACAGATACGCAGTATTTT. Its protein product is CASNSRQPTDTQYF.

V usage is TRBV6-2 or TRBV6-3 and J usage is TRBJ2-1; 14 nucleotides agree with TRBD2. The CDR3 has 17 residues. The V segment lost 5 bases and the J segment 9 bases; nucleotides outside the gene matches: 12. Germline V gene data show CDR1 as MNHEY and CDR2 as SVGEGT. CDR3 DNA: TGTGCCAGCAGTAAGTTACAGGGACTAGCGGGAGAGCGTGAGCAGTTCTTC. Encoded protein: CASSKLQGLAGEREQFF.

This clonotype was observed a few times. The chain is built from TRBV9 and TRBJ2-1; either TRBD1 or TRBD2 may fit D (5 bases each). CDR1 is SGDLS and CDR2 is YYNGEE in the germline V gene. This CDR3 comprises 15 residues. V was pared by 0 bases and J by 6 bases, with 13 bases between. The CDR3 loop is CASSVVVGGINEQFF. The CDR3 DNA reads as TGTGCCAGCAGCGTAGTGGTTGGGGGTATCAATGAGCAGTTCTTC.

As to this clonotype: A read error may produce the germline difference seen at one junction end. The chain carries TRBV5-5 and TRBJ1-5, with D possibly being TRBD1 (5 bases). CDR1 and CDR2 from the germline V gene are SGHKS and YYEKEE (reference sequence). There are 15 residues in the CDR3. The CDR3 region is CAGSYGTGSNQPQHF. CDR3 nucleotides: TGTGCCGGCAGCTATGGGACTGGAAGCAATCAGCCCCAGCATTTT.

In this sample, this clonotype turned up a few times. This chain joins TRBV27 and TRBJ2-3; TRBD2 is a possible D gene (6 bases). The CDR3 loop spans 15 amino acids. Germline V CDR1 and CDR2: MNHEY, SMNVEV (reference sequence). The germline V and J ends were trimmed by 7 bases and 5 bases, with 19 bases remaining between them. The CDR3 is CASTAAGFRGDTQYF. CDR3 sequence (DNA): TGTGCCAGCACCGCCGCGGGATTTCGGGGAGATACGCAGTATTTT.

This clonotype was seen more than once but under ten times. V gene TRBV20-1 combines with J gene TRBJ2-1; 8 positions agree with TRBD2. This CDR3 has 12 amino acids. The germline gives CDR1 DFQATT, CDR2 SNEGSKA (reference sequence). CDR3 sequence (DNA): TGCAGCAGACTAGCGTCCTATTCTGAGCAGTTCTTC. It yields the protein CSRLASYSEQFF.

The rearrangement links TRBV27 to TRBJ2-2; the D gene is possibly TRBD1 (6 bases). The CDR3 consists of 14 residues. The V end was cut by 6 bases, the J end by 6 bases, with 14 bases between. Germline V gene lookup returns CDR1 MNHEY and CDR2 SMNVEV (reference sequence). CDR3 coding DNA: TGTGCCAGCAGCCCCTTTACAGGGCCCGGGGAGCTGTTTTTT. It codes for CASSPFTGPGELFF.

Ten or more counts support this clonotype. J is TRBJ2-3 and V is TRBV7-9; D is perhaps TRBD1 or TRBD2 (5 bases each). V lost 5 bases to trimming and J lost 8 bases, with 11 bases between them. The CDR3 consists of 12 residues. Germline V gene lookup returns CDR1 SEHNR and CDR2 FQNEAQ (reference sequence). The CDR3 bases are TGTGCCAGCAGCACGGATGGGGGTACGCAGTATTTT. Translated: CASSTDGGTQYF.

This clonotype showed up just a few times. The V and J genes are TRBV3-1 and TRBJ2-1, with 7 bases fitting TRBD1. The germline V gene has CDR1 LGHDT and CDR2 YNNKEL (reference sequence). V lost 3 bases to trimming and J lost 0 bases; unmatched junction nucleotides: 14. The CDR3 extends over 19 amino acids. The chain's CDR3 is CASSQRETLDRSSYNEQFF. Here the CDR3 DNA reads TGTGCCAGCAGCCAGCGAGAGACCCTGGACAGGAGCTCCTACAATGAGCAGTTCTTC.

Only a few counts were recorded for this clonotype. The J gene is TRBJ1-4, the V gene TRBV12-3 or TRBV12-4; 9 bases map to TRBD1. The CDR3 extends over 15 amino acids. Trimming removed 5 bases from V and 4 bases from J; junction bases left unmatched: 5. The CDR3 loop reads CASSLDRGFNEKLFF. CDR3 nucleotide sequence: TGTGCCAGCAGTCTAGACAGGGGGTTTAATGAAAAACTGTTTTTT.

This clonotype has more than one count but fewer than ten. This chain joins TRBV5-6 and TRBJ2-1; 7 nucleotides match TRBD2. This CDR3 spans 18 amino acids. Germline CDR1 SGHDT, CDR2 YYEEEE. V lost 3 bases, J lost 10 bases, and 22 bases stayed unmatched. CDR3 residues: CASSWGGRLVAVVAEQFF. In DNA, the CDR3 is TGTGCCAGCAGCTGGGGGGGACGACTCGTTGCCGTGGTAGCGGAGCAGTTCTTC.

This chain joins TRBV3-1 and TRBJ2-5; 8 bases agree with TRBD2. CDR1 and CDR2 from the germline V gene are LGHDT and YNNKEL (reference sequence). With V trimmed by 4 bases and J by 4 bases, 8 bases remained unmatched. The CDR3 totals 15 residues. The CDR3 DNA follows: TGTGCCAGCAGCCCCAGACTAGCGATCGGAGAGACCCAGTACTTC. Translation gives CASSPRLAIGETQYF.

The V call is TRBV6-6, the J call TRBJ2-5; D unresolved. CDR1 and CDR2 from the germline V gene are MNHNY and SVGAGI (reference sequence). This CDR3 spans 14 amino acids. Trimming took 2 bases from V and 2 from J, leaving 9 bases between them. This CDR3 reads CASSYPLRQETQYF. CDR3 coding DNA: TGTGCCAGCAGTTACCCCCTCAGACAAGAGACCCAGTACTTC.

This chain joins TRBV5-1 and TRBJ2-1, with 9 bases fitting TRBD1. Germline values: CDR1 SGHRS, CDR2 YFSETQ. V trimming: 6 bases; J trimming: 5 bases; junction bases outside the gene matches: 6. This CDR3 comprises 14 residues. The CDR3 nucleotides read TGCGCCAGCACCGACAGGGGGTTAAACAATGAGCAGTTCTTC. Encoded protein: CASTDRGLNNEQFF.

The genes are TRBV7-8 and TRBJ2-2, with 10 bases matching TRBD2. The J segment lost 0 bases and the V segment lost 5 bases, leaving 3 bases of the junction unmatched. The CDR3 spans 16 residues. Per the germline V gene, CDR1 is SGHVS and CDR2 is FQNEAQ. CDR3 loop: CASSRTSGPNTGELFF. DNA for the CDR3: TGTGCCAGCAGCCGGACTAGCGGACCGAACACCGGGGAGCTGTTTTTT.